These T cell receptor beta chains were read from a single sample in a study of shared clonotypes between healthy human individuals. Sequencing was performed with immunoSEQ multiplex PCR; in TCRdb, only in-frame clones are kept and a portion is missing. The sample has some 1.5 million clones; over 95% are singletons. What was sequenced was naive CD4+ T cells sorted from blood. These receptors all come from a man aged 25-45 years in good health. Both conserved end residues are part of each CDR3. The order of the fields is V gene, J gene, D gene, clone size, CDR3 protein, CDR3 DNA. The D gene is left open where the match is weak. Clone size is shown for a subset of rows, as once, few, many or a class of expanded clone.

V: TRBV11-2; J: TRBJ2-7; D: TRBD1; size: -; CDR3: CASSRTFVTGDHEQYF; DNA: TGTGCCAGCAGCCGGACATTCGTGACAGGGGACCACGAGCAGTACTTC
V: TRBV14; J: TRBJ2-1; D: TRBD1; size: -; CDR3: CASSQAYRGRFSNEQFF; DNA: TGTGCCAGCAGCCAAGCATACAGGGGGCGTTTTAGCAATGAGCAGTTCTTC
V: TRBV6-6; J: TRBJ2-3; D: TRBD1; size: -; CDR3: CASSYSYRGSADTQYF; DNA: TGTGCCAGCAGTTACTCGTACAGGGGATCAGCAGATACGCAGTATTTT
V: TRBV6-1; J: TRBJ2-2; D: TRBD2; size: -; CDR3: CASSVLAGVGELFF; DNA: TGTGCCAGCAGTGTACTAGCGGGAGTAGGGGAGCTGTTTTTT
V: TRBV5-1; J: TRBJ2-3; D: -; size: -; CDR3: CASSLIGQPLTNTQYF; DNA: TGCGCCAGCAGCTTGATTGGACAGCCGCTCACGAATACGCAGTATTTT
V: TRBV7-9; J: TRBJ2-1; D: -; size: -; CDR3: CASSFVGRGVGGNEQFF; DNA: TGTGCCAGCAGCTTCGTCGGGCGGGGAGTCGGGGGTAATGAGCAGTTCTTC
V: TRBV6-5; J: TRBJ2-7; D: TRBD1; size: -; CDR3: CASRRTGGSYEQYF; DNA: TGTGCCAGCAGGCGGACAGGGGGCAGCTACGAGCAGTACTTC
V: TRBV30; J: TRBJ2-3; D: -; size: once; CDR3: CAWIPLGADTQYF; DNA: TGTGCCTGGATTCCCTTAGGGGCAGATACGCAGTATTTT
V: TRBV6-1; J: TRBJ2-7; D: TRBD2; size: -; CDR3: CASSEDPLAGVRFDEQYF; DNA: TGTGCCAGCAGTGAAGACCCACTAGCGGGAGTGAGATTCGACGAGCAGTACTTC
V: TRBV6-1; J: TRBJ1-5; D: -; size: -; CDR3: CASSGFGGTYQPQHF; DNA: TGTGCCAGCAGTGGGTTTGGTGGTACCTATCAGCCCCAGCATTTT
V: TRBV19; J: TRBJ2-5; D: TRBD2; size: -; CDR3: CASSSTGGRGETQYF; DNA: TGTGCCAGTAGTTCCACCGGCGGGCGGGGGGAGACCCAGTACTTC
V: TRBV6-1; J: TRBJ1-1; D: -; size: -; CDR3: CALRMNTEAFF; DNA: TGTGCCCTGCGGATGAACACTGAAGCTTTCTTT
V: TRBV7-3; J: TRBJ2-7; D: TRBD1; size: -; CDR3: CASRNIGQGEVEQYF; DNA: TGTGCCAGCAGGAATATCGGACAGGGTGAGGTCGAGCAGTACTTC
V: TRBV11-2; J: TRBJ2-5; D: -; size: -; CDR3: CASSLGWVERRQETQYF; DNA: TGTGCCAGCAGCCTAGGCTGGGTGGAGCGGCGCCAAGAGACCCAGTACTTC
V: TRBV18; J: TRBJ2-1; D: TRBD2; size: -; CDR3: CASSPRLAGYNEQFF; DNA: TGTGCCAGCTCACCACGACTAGCGGGTTACAATGAGCAGTTCTTC
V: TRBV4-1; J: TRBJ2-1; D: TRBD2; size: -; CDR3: CASSQEAIAGGLYNEQFF; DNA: TGCGCCAGCAGCCAAGAGGCCATAGCGGGAGGGTTATACAATGAGCAGTTCTTC
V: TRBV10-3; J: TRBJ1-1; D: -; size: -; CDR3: CAISEFGEDTEAFF; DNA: TGTGCCATCAGTGAGTTCGGCGAGGACACTGAAGCTTTCTTT
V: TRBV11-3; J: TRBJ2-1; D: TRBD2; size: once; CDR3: CASSLGGLAGLRDEQFF; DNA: TGTGCCAGCAGCTTAGGTGGACTAGCGGGCCTCAGAGATGAGCAGTTCTTC
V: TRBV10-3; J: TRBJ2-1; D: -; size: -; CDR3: CAISDFPYNEQFF; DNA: TGTGCCATCAGTGATTTCCCCTACAATGAGCAGTTCTTC
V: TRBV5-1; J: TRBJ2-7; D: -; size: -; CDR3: CASSFSSQKSSYEQYF; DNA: TGCGCCAGCAGCTTCTCGTCTCAGAAGAGCTCCTACGAGCAGTACTTC
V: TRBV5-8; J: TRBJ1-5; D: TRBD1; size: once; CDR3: CASTQDRAFGPQHF; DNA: TGTGCCAGCACCCAGGACAGGGCTTTTGGGCCCCAGCATTTT
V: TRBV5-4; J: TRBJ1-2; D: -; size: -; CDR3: CASHGRGESTYGYTF; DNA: TGTGCCAGTCACGGCAGGGGAGAGAGCACCTATGGCTACACCTTC
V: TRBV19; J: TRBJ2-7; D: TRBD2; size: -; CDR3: CASSRSGTSEPPAYEQYF; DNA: TGTGCCAGTAGCCGCTCCGGTACTAGCGAACCACCCGCCTACGAGCAGTACTTC
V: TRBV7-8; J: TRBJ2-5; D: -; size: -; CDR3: CASSPARTAVNPLGTQYF; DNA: TGTGCCAGCAGTCCCGCGCGGACGGCGGTGAATCCTCTCGGGACCCAGTACTTC
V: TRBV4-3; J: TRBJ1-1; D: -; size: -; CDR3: CASSQDPNTVWSEAFF; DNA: TGCGCCAGCAGCCAAGACCCGAACACCGTCTGGTCTGAAGCTTTCTTT
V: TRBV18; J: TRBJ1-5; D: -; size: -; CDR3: CASSPGFGNQPQHF; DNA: TGTGCCAGCTCACCAGGGTTCGGGAATCAGCCCCAGCATTTT
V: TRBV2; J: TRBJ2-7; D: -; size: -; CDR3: CASSDYEQYF; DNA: TGTGCCAGCAGTGACTACGAGCAGTACTTC
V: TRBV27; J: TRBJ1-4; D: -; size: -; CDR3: CASSLWGLNEKLFF; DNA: TGTGCCAGCAGTCTTTGGGGTCTTAATGAAAAACTGTTTTTT
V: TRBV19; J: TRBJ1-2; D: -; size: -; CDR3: CASKPMGVAYGYTF; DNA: TGTGCCAGTAAACCGATGGGTGTAGCCTATGGCTACACCTTC
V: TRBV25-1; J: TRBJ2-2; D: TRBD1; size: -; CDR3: CASRMVGTGGAGELFF; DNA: TGTGCCAGCAGGATGGTTGGGACAGGGGGTGCCGGGGAGCTGTTTTTT
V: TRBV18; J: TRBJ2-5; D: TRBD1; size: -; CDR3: CASSPRQGYMETQYF; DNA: TGTGCCAGCTCACCTAGACAGGGTTATATGGAGACCCAGTACTTC
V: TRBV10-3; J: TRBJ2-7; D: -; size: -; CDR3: CAISEQGGYEQYF; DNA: TGTGCCATCAGTGAGCAGGGAGGCTACGAGCAGTACTTC
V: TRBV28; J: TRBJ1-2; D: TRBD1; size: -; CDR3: CASSRQGAYGYTF; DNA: TGTGCCAGCAGTCGACAGGGGGCATATGGCTACACCTTC
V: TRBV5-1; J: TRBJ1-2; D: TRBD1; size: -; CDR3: CASSLGPQTGTNYGYTF; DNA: TGCGCCAGCAGCTTGGGACCCCAGACAGGGACTAACTATGGCTACACCTTC
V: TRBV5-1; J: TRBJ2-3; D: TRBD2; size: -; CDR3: CASSLGGSGADTQYF; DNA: TGCGCCAGCAGCTTGGGCGGGAGTGGCGCAGATACGCAGTATTTT